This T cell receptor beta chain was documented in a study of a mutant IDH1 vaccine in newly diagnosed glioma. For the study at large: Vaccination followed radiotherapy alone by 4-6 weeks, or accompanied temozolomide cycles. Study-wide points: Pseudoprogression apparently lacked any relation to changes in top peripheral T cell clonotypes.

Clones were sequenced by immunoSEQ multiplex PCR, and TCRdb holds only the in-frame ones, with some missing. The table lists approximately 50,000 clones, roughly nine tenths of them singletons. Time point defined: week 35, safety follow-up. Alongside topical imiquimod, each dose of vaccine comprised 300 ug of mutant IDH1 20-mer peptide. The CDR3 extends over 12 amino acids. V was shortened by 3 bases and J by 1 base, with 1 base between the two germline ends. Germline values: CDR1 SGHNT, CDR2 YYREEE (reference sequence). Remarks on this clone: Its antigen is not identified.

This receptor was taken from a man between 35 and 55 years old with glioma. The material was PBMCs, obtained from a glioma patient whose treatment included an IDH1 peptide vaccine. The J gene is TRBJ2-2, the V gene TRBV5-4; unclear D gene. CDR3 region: CASSWNTGELFF. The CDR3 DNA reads TGTGCCAGCAGCTGGAACACCGGGGAGCTGTTTTTT.